This record concerns one TCR beta chain sequence. This may be a read error: a much more frequent sequence differs by one nucleotide. The data were taken from a study of shared clonotypes between healthy human individuals. Whole-study context: The study drew on two women and a few men aged 18 to 49 as donors.

Per germline, CDR1 SGHNT and CDR2 YENEEA. Trimming removed 5 bases from V and 3 bases from J, with 8 bases in between. This CDR3 contains 12 residues. Naive CD8 cells lacked CD45RO and underwent positive selection for CCR7, leaving out terminally differentiated effector memory CD45RA+ cells. Profiling relied on immunoSEQ multiplex PCR, and the TCRdb table lists in-frame clones only, not all of them. Among some 2,000,000 clones listed, less than 95% were seen once. This clonotype was sampled from a man aged 18 to 35 in good health. This sequence joins TRBV11-3 and TRBJ2-7; D ambiguous. Sequenced sample: naive CD8+ T cells sorted from blood. The CDR3 DNA reads TGTGCCAGCAGCGACGAAAACTACGAGCAGTACTTC. It specifies CASSDENYEQYF.